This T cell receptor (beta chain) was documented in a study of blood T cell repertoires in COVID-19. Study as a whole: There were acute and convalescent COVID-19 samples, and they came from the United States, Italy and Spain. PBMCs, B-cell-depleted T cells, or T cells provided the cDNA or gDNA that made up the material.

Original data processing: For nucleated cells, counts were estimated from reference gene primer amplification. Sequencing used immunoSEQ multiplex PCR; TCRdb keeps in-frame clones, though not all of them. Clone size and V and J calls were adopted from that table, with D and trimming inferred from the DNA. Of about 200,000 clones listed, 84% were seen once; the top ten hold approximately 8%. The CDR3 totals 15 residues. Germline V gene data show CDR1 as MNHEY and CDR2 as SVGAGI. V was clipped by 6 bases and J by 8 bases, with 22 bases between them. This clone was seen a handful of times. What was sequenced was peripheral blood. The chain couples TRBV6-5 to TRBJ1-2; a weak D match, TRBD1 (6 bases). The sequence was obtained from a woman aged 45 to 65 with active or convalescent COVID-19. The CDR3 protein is CASRRGTPTTGGYTF. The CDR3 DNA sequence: TGTGCCAGCAGACGTGGGACACCTACTACGGGGGGCTACACCTTC.